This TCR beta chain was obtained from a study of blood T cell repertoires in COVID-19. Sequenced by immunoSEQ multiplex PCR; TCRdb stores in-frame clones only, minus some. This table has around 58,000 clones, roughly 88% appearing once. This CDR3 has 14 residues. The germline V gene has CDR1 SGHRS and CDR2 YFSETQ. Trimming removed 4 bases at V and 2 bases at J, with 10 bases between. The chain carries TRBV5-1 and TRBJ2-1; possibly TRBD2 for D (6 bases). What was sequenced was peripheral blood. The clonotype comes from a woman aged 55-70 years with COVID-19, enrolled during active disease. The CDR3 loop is CASSKTSTYNEQFF. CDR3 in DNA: TGCGCCAGCAGCAAGACTAGTACCTACAATGAGCAGTTCTTC.